The present entry profiles one TCR beta chain with its context. Other DNA sequences in the sample encode the same CDR3. There are 15 residues in the CDR3. In germline, CDR1 is SGHNT, CDR2 YYREEE (reference sequence). Losses at the gene ends were 4 bases for V and 4 bases for J; bases not matched to a gene: 5. Produced via immunoSEQ multiplex PCR; TCRdb's table is partial and in-frame only. This table has 300,000 to 350,000 clones, 90% appearing once. This sample was included in a study of blood T cell repertoires in COVID-19. Study in general: The United States, Italy and Spain supplied acute and convalescent COVID-19 samples. In each case, the material was cDNA or gDNA derived from T cells, B-cell-depleted T cells, or PBMCs.

Participants' reported clinical history set cohort assignment. Contact with a PCR-confirmed or clinician-diagnosed COVID-19 case occurred within 2 weeks of entry. The receptor was derived from a woman in her 30s who had been exposed to COVID-19. The V call is TRBV5-4, the J call TRBJ2-2; TRBD2 agrees at 9 bases. The sample was PBMCs or T cells enriched from blood (not recorded which). CDR3 protein: CASSPAGGPTGELFF. The CDR3 bases are TGTGCCAGCAGCCCTGCGGGGGGGCCCACCGGGGAGCTGTTTTTT.